This TCR beta chain came from a study of tumor-infiltrating lymphocytes in localized non-small cell lung cancer. Study-wide findings and caveats: Available tissue quantity limited TCR sequencing to a patient subset. No link was found between tumor T-cell fraction and recurrence-free survival.

Using immunoSEQ multiplex PCR, the repertoire was profiled, and TCRdb retains in-frame clones only, with some absent. The sample lists 21,000 or so clones, 73% seen once, with about 6% in the top ten. This clone was recorded a few times. What it recognizes is unknown. Germline assignment: CDR1 GTSNPN and CDR2 SVGIG (reference sequence). This CDR3 has 12 residues. V gave up 4 bases and J gave up 1 base, with 8 bases separating them. The chain couples TRBV30 to TRBJ2-7, with D tentatively TRBD2 (5 bases). Sequenced sample: lung tumor tissue. The TCR was taken from a human donor with non-small cell lung cancer. This chain's CDR3 is CAWMGASYEQYF. For the CDR3, the DNA is TGTGCCTGGATGGGAGCTTCCTACGAGCAGTACTTC.